This TCR beta chain was profiled in a study of a mutant IDH1 vaccine in newly diagnosed glioma (dated by TCRdb to the early 2020s). Looking at the study overall: Vaccination began 4-6 weeks after radiotherapy alone, or alongside temozolomide cycles in the chemotherapy-containing groups. Before enrollment, most patients had been given radiochemotherapy with temozolomide as standard therapy, while the rest had received either radiotherapy alone or temozolomide alone. Visit V12 was the week-35 safety follow-up and visit V13 was the week-47 end of study. Peripheral blood was collected at six visits: V03 (baseline), V05, V07, V10, V12 and V13. Longitudinal TCRB deep sequencing was done for fewer than 30 treated patients, wherever samples were available for exploratory analyses. Of the approximately 35 treated patients, approximately 62% were male and about 40% were female, and a mean age of approximately 40 years was recorded.

Study-wide conclusions, independent of this receptor: It was noted by the authors that analyses of patient blood samples could not be reproduced owing to sample limitations. Immune responses induced by the vaccine were seen in roughly 92% of patients across multiple MHC alleles. Pseudoprogression appeared unrelated to alterations in the top peripheral T cell clonotypes detected by TCRB sequencing. PBMC samples for TCRB deep sequencing were selected based on availability.

The V end loses 0 bases and the J end loses 1 base, and a stretch of 10 bases separates them. The germline V gene supplies CDR1 SGHDN and CDR2 FVKESK. The CDR3, from cysteine to phenylalanine, totals 16 residues. The CDR3 DNA has 48 bases and is translated from base 1. Remarks on this clone: The specificity of this receptor is unknown. No much larger clone exists at a distance of one base, and base qualities are not known.

What the time point label conveys for this sample: week 35, safety follow-up. A 20-mer mutant IDH1 peptide at 300 micrograms in Montanide made up each vaccine dose, which was injected subcutaneously together with topical imiquimod. Patients received eight vaccinations in weeks 1, 3, 5, 7, 11, 15, 19 and 23, corresponding to visits V03 through V10. Newly diagnosed WHO grade 3 or 4 IDH1-mutant astrocytomas showing loss of nuclear ATRX were present in the donors. The samples were drawn from NOA16, a multicentre, single-arm, open-label phase I trial in Germany that tested a mutant IDH1 peptide vaccine in humans for the first time. Genomic DNA for TCRB sequencing was extracted from EDTA blood using the DNeasy Blood and Tissue Kit. Receptors were amplified or captured by the immunoSEQ multiplex PCR assay. Following the manufacturer's protocol, the hsTCRB Kit was used to amplify rearranged TCR beta chain sequences. TCRB libraries were sequenced on an Illumina MiSeq. For the original study's pipeline: The kit vendor's proprietary platform handled demultiplexing, trimming and gene mapping. In its TCRdb copy, this immuneACCESS table keeps in-frame sequences only and misses some clones. Where compared with another copy, unresolved V genes explain less than half of these, and the others have no known cause. V, J and clone size derive from that table, while D and trimming were established from the DNA sequence. The sample table holds around 52,000 clones, of which 75% to 85% were seen once. The ten biggest clones cover roughly an eighth of the sample.

This sequence originates from a man aged 35 to 55 with glioma. The sequence joins TRBV14 to TRBJ2-4, with the D gene uncertain. The specimen was PBMCs, collected from a glioma patient whose treatment included an IDH1 peptide vaccine. The sequenced DNA is TGTGCCAGCAGCCAAGATGCTTTAGGGGCCAAAAACATTCAGTACTTC. It is translated as CASSQDALGAKNIQYF.